These T cell receptor beta chains were read from a single sample in a study of shared clonotypes between healthy human individuals. TCRdb keeps only in-frame clones here, not all; method: immunoSEQ multiplex PCR. The table includes about 2.4 million clones, approximately 93% detected once. Input material: naive CD4+ T cells from PBMCs. Receptor source: a man younger than 35 in good health. Some clones in this sample may be carry-over from other donors' samples. CDR3s include the opening cysteine and the closing phenylalanine or tryptophan. A D gene is named only where the DNA matches it firmly. Size is stated for part of the rows, as once, few or many counts, or as a class when the clone is expanded.

abundance	v_gene	j_gene	d_gene	CDR3nt	CDR3aa
-	TRBV29-1	TRBJ2-1	-	TGCAGCGCCCGCGACTACAATGAGCAGTTCTTC	CSARDYNEQFF
-	TRBV30	TRBJ2-2	-	TGTGCCTGGAGGCAGGGCCCGAACACCGGGGAGCTGTTTTTT	CAWRQGPNTGELFF
-	TRBV28	TRBJ2-1	TRBD2	TGTGCCAGCGGCGGGAGGGCCGCCGTCAATGAGCAGTTCTTC	CASGGRAAVNEQFF
-	TRBV5-1	TRBJ2-7	TRBD2	TGCGCCAGCAGCCTGCCGGGGGGAGCGGTTCTGCACGAGCAGTACTTC	CASSLPGGAVLHEQYF
few	TRBV19	TRBJ1-2	TRBD1	TGTGCCAGTGCGAGGAGTCACAGGGGGATGGATGGCTACACCTTC	CASARSHRGMDGYTF
-	TRBV6-5	TRBJ1-5	TRBD1	TGTGCCAGCAGCCAAAAACAGGGGGTAGTTCAGCCCCAGCATTTT	CASSQKQGVVQPQHF
-	TRBV5-1	TRBJ2-1	TRBD1	TGCGCCAGCAGCACTAGACAGGGATACAATGAGCAGTTCTTC	CASSTRQGYNEQFF
-	TRBV6-5	TRBJ2-7	-	TGTGCCAGCAGTTTTGCAGGGGTGGGCTACGAGCAGTACTTC	CASSFAGVGYEQYF
once	TRBV5-1	TRBJ1-1	TRBD1	TGCGCCAGCAGCTTGGCCGGGACAGGGGTGACTGAAGCTTTCTTT	CASSLAGTGVTEAFF
-	TRBV28	TRBJ2-5	TRBD1	TGTGCCAGCAGTTTACCCGGACAGGCGGGTGGAAAGACCCAGTACTTC	CASSLPGQAGGKTQYF
once	TRBV10-3	TRBJ2-1	-	TGTGCCATCAGTGGCGGACAGTACAATGAGCAGTTCTTC	CAISGGQYNEQFF
-	TRBV5-5	TRBJ1-2	-	TGTGCCAGCAGCGGGCCGACAATTGGTAACTATGGCTACACCTTC	CASSGPTIGNYGYTF
-	TRBV9	TRBJ2-3	TRBD1	TGTGCCAGCAGCTTATACACAGGGGGGATGCAGTATTTT	CASSLYTGGMQYF